These 15 T cell receptor beta chains were all obtained from the same sample, sequenced in a study of identical twins (TCRdb year 2016). Libraries came from 5' RACE. The listed sequencing device is Illumina HiSeq 2000. TCRdb itself trimmed the public reads at Q25 with fastp, ran MiXCR and retained productive beta chains. When rows share a CDR3 protein, they turn into one entry using the most common DNA and genes. This sample gives 1.5 million or so distinct CDR3 sequences in total; more than 30% of them show up just once. About 0.3% of the sample lies in the top ten. Sequenced sample: cord blood. The receptors were sampled from a newborn girl in good health.

A few counts support this clonotype. The gene calls are TRBV19 and TRBJ2-7; D tentatively fits TRBD1 or TRBD2 (5 bases each). The ends were cut back, 1 base at V and 2 bases at J, with 12 bases in the middle. CDR3 length: 15 amino acids. Germline V lookup: CDR1 LNHDA, CDR2 SQIVND (reference sequence). The CDR3 sequence: CASSIVAGRAYEQYF. The CDR3 nucleotides read TGTGCCAGTAGTATAGTCGCAGGGAGAGCCTACGAGCAGTACTTC.

The chain recombines TRBV9 with TRBJ1-4; possible D gene TRBD1, 6 bases. Germline CDR1 reads SGDLS; CDR2 reads YYNGEE. The CDR3 has 15 residues. V shed 3 bases and J shed 8 bases, with 17 bases lying between them. CDR3 sequence: CASSAEPQGREKLFF. Here the CDR3 DNA reads TGTGCCAGCAGCGCCGAACCTCAGGGGCGGGAAAAACTGTTTTTT.

This chain links TRBV20-1 with TRBJ1-4, with 7 positions matching TRBD1. This CDR3 spans 14 amino acids. Germline CDR1 and CDR2: DFQATT and SNEGSKA (reference sequence). Trimming took 2 bases from V and 6 from J; bases not matched to a gene: 6. The CDR3: CSARPRGTDEKLFF. CDR3 sequence (DNA): TGCAGTGCTAGACCCCGGGGGACAGATGAAAAACTGTTTTTT.

This chain connects TRBV21-1 to TRBJ2-4; the table's D gene call, TRBD1, was not cross checked with the DNA. The J call is in doubt because the DNA end fits TRBJ2-7 better. TRBV21-1 is given as a pseudogene. This CDR3 has 15 amino acids. The DNA for the CDR3 is TGTGCCAGCAGCAAAGGACAGGGGGCTCGCTACGAGCAGTACTTC. Translating it yields CASSKGQGARYEQYF.

This clonotype showed up just a few times. The rearrangement joins TRBV7-2 to TRBJ2-1, with D tentatively TRBD2 (7 bases). CDR1 and CDR2 (germline): SGHTA, FQGNSA. The CDR3 has 12 amino acids. Trimming shortened V by 11 bases and J by 6 bases, and 14 bases separated the two germline ends. The CDR3 protein is CAGGREFNEQFF. The CDR3 DNA reads as TGTGCCGGGGGGCGGGAGTTCAATGAGCAGTTCTTC.

V and J are TRBV5-6 and TRBJ1-2, with 7 positions matching TRBD1. V lost 2 bases, J lost 3 bases, and 4 bases stayed unmatched. This CDR3 is built from 14 residues. Germline V gene sequence: CDR1 SGHDT, CDR2 YYEEEE. The CDR3, as DNA: TGTGCCAGCAGCTTCTGGAGGGGGCACTATGGCTACACCTTC. Translation gives CASSFWRGHYGYTF.

Worth noting for this clonotype: This may be a read error, as it is one base from a much larger clone. This rearrangement joins TRBV25-1 to TRBJ2-1; TRBD1 agrees at 7 bases. The CDR3 totals 12 residues. Germline V gives CDR1 MGHDK, CDR2 SYGVNS. V lost 6 bases to trimming and J lost 6 bases; unmatched junction nucleotides: 2. The CDR3 DNA sequence: TGTGCCAGCAGAGCAGGGGGCAATGAGCAGTTCTTC. This sequence encodes CASRAGGNEQFF.

This clonotype was detected a few times. The V call is TRBV20-1, the J call TRBJ1-6; D possibly corresponds to TRBD1 (6 bases). Trimming left V 3 bases short and J 0 bases short, with 12 bases between. This CDR3 has 16 residues. The germline gives CDR1 DFQATT, CDR2 SNEGSKA (reference sequence). Here the CDR3 DNA reads TGCAGTGCTAGGCGACAGGTGTCCTCCTATAATTCACCCCTCCACTTT. As protein: CSARRQVSSYNSPLHF.

The V call is TRBV20-1, the J call TRBJ2-3, with 15 bases fitting TRBD2. The CDR3 has 16 amino acids. The V gene end was trimmed by 6 bases and the J gene end by 3 bases; junction bases not matched to a gene: 7. Germline V gene data show CDR1 as DFQATT and CDR2 as SNEGSKA (reference sequence). In DNA, the CDR3 is TGCAGTGCGAGCGGCGGACTAGCGGGAGGGACAGATACGCAGTATTTT. Protein product: CSASGGLAGGTDTQYF.

This clonotype occurred a few times. The chain employs TRBV11-2 and TRBJ2-1; a possible D gene is TRBD1 (5 bases). The CDR3 is made up of 16 amino acids. Germline V CDR1 and CDR2: SGHAT, FQNNGV. V was shortened by 5 bases and J by 0 bases, with 14 bases between the two germline ends. CDR3 loop: CASSLTTGYSYNEQFF. The CDR3 bases are TGTGCCAGCAGCCTCACAACAGGATACTCCTACAATGAGCAGTTCTTC.

Comments on this clonotype: At one boundary the junction diverges from the germline segment, which might be a read error. The chain joins TRBV24-1 to TRBJ2-1; 11 bases match TRBD2. The V gene's germline CDR1 is KGHDR and CDR2 SFDVKD. This CDR3 has 17 residues. The DNA of the CDR3 is TGTGCCACCAGTGATACCACTAGCGGGAGCGTGGACAATGGGCAGTTCTTC. Translating it yields CATSDTTSGSVDNGQFF.

This chain uses TRBV7-2 with TRBJ2-1, with 8 bases lining up with TRBD2. Germline V gene data show CDR1 as SGHTA and CDR2 as FQGNSA. The ends lost 1 base at V and 7 bases at J; junction bases unmatched: 12. The CDR3 contains 17 residues. CDR3 protein: CASSLVTLAGGANEQFF. CDR3 in DNA: TGTGCCAGCAGCTTAGTGACTCTGGCGGGAGGTGCGAATGAGCAGTTCTTC.

This chain joins TRBV4-1 and TRBJ2-1; D is possibly TRBD2 (5 bases). The CDR3 extends over 19 amino acids. V lost 1 base and J lost 0, with 19 bases in between. CDR1 and CDR2 (germline): MGHRA, YSYEKL. DNA of the CDR3: TGCGCCAGCAGCCAAGTTACGGGAAAGGTGGGGAGCTCCTACAATGAGCAGTTCTTC. It yields the protein CASSQVTGKVGSSYNEQFF.

As for this clonotype: Compared with germline, one end of the junction differs, possibly owing to a read error. This rearrangement joins TRBV4-1 to TRBJ2-3, with 9 positions matching TRBD2. From germline, CDR1 is MGHRA and CDR2 YSYEKL. The CDR3 covers 15 residues. CDR3 sequence reads: CASSQPGTSKDTQYF. CDR3 DNA sequence: TGCGCCAGCAGCCAACCCGGGACTAGCAAAGATACGCAGTATTTT.

The genes are TRBV20-1 and TRBJ2-1; the match to TRBD2 covers 11 bases. Matching the DNA end better, TRBJ2-7 makes the J call doubtful. The length of the CDR3 is 14 residues. The germline V gene has CDR1 DFQATT and CDR2 SNEGSKA (reference sequence). CDR3: CSARLAGPYNEQYF. The CDR3 nucleotides read TGCAGTGCAAGACTAGCGGGACCCTACAATGAGCAGTACTTC.